This T cell receptor (beta chain) was found in a study of T cell clones after liver transplantation. Study background: Samples came pre-transplant, pre-randomization before withdrawal, and post-randomization after withdrawal ended. Points from the study as a whole: A larger donor-reactive than third-party decline suggested partial antigen-specific deletion.

Some clones are missing from TCRdb's copy, which holds only in-frame ones; the method was immunoSEQ multiplex PCR. The table lists tens of thousands of clones, roughly 85% of them singletons. V lost 9 bases, J lost 5 bases, and 18 bases lay in between. Germline-derived CDR1 and CDR2 are LNHDA and SQIVND (reference sequence). The CDR3 runs 14 residues. Worth noting for this clone: Its cognate antigen is unknown.

The TCR sequence derives from a human patient who received a liver transplant. T cells may partly derive from the graft donor. V gene TRBV19 combines with J gene TRBJ2-3; the D call may be TRBD1 or TRBD2 (6 bases each). The sequencing here drew on CD4+ T cells from blood, taken at the 22-month timepoint. CDR3 in amino acids: CASTRGASLDTQYF. As DNA, the CDR3 is TGTGCCAGCACGAGGGGGGCTAGCTTAGATACGCAGTATTTT.